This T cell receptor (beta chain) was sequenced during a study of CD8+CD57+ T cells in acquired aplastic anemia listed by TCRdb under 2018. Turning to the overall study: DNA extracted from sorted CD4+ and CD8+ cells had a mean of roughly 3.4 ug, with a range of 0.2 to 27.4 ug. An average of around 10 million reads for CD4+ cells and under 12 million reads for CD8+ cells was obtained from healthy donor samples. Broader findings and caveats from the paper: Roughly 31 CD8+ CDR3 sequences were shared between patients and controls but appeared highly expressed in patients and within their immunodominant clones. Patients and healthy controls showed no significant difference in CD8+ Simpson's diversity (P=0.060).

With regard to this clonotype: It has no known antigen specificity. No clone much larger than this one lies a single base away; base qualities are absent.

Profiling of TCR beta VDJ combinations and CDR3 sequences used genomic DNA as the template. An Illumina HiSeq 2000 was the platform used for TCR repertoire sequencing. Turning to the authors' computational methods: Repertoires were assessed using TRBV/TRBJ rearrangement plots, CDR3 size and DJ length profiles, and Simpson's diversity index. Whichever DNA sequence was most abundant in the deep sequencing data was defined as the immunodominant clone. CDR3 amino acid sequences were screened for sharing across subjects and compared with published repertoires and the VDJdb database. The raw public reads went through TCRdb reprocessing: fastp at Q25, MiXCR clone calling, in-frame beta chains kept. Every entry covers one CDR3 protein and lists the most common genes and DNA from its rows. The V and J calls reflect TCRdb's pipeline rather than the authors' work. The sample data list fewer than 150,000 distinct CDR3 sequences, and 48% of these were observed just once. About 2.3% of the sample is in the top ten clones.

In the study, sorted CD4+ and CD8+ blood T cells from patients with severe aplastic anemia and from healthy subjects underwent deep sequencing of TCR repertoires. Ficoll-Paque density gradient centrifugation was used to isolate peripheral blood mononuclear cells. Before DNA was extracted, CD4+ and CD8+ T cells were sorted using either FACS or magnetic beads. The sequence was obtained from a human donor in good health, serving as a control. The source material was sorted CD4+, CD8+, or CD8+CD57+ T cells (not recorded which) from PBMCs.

The DNA is as follows: TGTGCCACCAGCAGGGACAGGGCTACCCACGAGCAGTACTTC. Its protein is CATSRDRATHEQYF. The V and J genes are TRBV15 and TRBJ2-7; TRBD1 agrees with 8 junctional bases. CDR1 LNHNV and CDR2 YYDKDF were looked up in the germline V gene (reference sequence). The CDR3, cysteine through phenylalanine, is 14 amino acids long. This entry keeps only the CDR3 DNA: 42 bases, framed from base 1. From V the trimming removes 3 bases and from J it removes 5 bases, while the gene matches leave 6 bases of the junction unaccounted for.